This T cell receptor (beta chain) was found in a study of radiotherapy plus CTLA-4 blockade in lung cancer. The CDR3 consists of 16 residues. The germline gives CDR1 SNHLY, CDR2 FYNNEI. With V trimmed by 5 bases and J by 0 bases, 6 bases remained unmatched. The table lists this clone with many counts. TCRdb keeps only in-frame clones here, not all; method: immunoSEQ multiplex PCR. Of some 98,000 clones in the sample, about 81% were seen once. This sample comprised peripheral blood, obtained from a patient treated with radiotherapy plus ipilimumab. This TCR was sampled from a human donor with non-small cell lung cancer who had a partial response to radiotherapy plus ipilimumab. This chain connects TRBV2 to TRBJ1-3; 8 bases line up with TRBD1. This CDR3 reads CASSPQGARSGNTIYF. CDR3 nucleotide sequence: TGTGCCAGCAGTCCCCAGGGGGCACGCTCTGGAAACACCATATATTTT.